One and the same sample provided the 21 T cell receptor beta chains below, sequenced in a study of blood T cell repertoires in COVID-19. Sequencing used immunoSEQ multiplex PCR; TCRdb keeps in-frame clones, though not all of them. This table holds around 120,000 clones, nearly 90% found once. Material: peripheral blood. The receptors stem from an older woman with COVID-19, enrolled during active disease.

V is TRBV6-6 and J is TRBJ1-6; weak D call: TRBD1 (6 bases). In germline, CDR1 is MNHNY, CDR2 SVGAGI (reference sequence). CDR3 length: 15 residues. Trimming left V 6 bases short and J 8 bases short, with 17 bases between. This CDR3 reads CASSQTGAWDSPLHF. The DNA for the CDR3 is TGTGCCAGCAGCCAGACAGGTGCATGGGATTCACCCCTCCACTTT.

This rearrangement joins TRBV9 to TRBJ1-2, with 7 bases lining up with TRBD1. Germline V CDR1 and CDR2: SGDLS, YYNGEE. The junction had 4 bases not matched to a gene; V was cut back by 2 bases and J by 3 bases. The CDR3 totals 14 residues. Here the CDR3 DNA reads TGTGCCAGCAGCGTGGGCACAGGGGACTATGGCTACACCTTC. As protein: CASSVGTGDYGYTF.

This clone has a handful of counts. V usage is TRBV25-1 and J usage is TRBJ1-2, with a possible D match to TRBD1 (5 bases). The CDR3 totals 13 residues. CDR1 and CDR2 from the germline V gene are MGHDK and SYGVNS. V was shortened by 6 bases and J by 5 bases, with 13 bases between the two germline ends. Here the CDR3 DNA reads TGTGCCAGCAGCGACAGCGGGAGGTATGGCTACACCTTC. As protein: CASSDSGRYGYTF.

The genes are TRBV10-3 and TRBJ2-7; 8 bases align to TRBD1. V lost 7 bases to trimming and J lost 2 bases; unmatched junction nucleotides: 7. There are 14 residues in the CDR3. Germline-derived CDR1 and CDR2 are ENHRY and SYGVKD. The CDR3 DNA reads TGTGCCATCAAGAAGGGACAGGATACCTACGAGCAGTACTTC. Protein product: CAIKKGQDTYEQYF.

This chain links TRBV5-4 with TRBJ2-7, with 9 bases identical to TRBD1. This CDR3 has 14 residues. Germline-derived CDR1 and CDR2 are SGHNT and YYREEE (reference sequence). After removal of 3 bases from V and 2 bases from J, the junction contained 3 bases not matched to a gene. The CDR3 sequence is CASSWGDRAYEQYF. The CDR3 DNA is TGTGCCAGCAGCTGGGGGGACAGGGCCTACGAGCAGTACTTC.

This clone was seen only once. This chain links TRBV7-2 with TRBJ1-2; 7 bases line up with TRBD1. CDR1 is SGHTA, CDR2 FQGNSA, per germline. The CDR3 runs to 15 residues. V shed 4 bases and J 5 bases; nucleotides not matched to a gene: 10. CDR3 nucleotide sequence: TGTGCCAGCAGCTCGGCCCCGGGACAGAAATATGGCTACACCTTC. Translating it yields CASSSAPGQKYGYTF.

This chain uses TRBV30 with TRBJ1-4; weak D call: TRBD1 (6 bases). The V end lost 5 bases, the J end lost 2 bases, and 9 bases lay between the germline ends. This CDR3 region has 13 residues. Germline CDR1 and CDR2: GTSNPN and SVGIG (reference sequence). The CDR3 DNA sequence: TGTGCCTGGGCACAGGGCACTAATGAAAAACTGTTTTTT. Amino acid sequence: CAWAQGTNEKLFF.

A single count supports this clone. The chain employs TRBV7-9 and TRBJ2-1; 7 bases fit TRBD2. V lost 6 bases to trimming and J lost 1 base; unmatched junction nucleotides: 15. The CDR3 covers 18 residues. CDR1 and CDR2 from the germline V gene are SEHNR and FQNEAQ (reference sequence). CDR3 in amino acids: CASSSTAGVGKSYNEQFF. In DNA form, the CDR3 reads TGTGCCAGCAGTTCAACGGCGGGGGTGGGCAAATCCTACAATGAGCAGTTCTTC. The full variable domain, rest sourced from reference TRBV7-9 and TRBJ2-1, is DTGVSQNPRHKITKRGQNVTFRCDPISEHNRLYWYRQTLGQGPEFLTYFQNEAQLEKSRLLSDRFSAERPKGSFSTLEIQRTEQGDSAMYLCASSSTAGVGKSYNEQFFGPGTRLTVL.

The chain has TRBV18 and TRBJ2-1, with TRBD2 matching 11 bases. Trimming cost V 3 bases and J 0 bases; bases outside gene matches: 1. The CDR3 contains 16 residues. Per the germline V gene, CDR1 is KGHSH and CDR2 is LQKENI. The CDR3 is CASSPSGGASYNEQFF. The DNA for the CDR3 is TGTGCCAGCTCACCTAGCGGGGGGGCCTCCTACAATGAGCAGTTCTTC.

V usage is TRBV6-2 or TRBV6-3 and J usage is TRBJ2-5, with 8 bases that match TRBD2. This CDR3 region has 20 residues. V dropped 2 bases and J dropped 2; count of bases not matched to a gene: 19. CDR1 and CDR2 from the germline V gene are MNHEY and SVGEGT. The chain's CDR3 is CASSYAPEERGQVHQETQYF. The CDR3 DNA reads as TGTGCCAGCAGTTACGCACCCGAAGAGCGGGGGCAGGTCCATCAAGAGACCCAGTACTTC.

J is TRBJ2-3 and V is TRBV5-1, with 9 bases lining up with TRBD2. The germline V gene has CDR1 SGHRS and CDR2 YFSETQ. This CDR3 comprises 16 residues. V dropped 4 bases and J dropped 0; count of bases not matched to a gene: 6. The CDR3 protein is CASSAGTSSSTDTQYF. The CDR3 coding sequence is TGCGCCAGCAGCGCCGGGACTAGCTCTAGCACAGATACGCAGTATTTT.

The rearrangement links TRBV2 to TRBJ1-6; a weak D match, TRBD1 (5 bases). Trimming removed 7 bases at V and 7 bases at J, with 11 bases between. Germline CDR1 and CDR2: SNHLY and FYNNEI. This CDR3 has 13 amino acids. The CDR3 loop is CASTTVENSPLHF. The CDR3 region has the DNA TGTGCCAGCACGACAGTGGAGAATTCACCCCTCCACTTT.

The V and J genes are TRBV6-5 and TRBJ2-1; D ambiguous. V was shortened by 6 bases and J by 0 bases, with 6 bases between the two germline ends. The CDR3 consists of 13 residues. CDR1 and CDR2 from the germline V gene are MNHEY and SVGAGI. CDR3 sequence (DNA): TGTGCCAGCAGAGCCAACTCCTACAATGAGCAGTTCTTC. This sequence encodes CASRANSYNEQFF.

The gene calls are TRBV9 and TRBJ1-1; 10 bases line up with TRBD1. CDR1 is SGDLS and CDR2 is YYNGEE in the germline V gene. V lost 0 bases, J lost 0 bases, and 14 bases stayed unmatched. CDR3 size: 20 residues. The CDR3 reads CASSVVGQGLPGRMNTEAFF. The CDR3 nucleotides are TGTGCCAGCAGCGTAGTGGGACAGGGGCTTCCCGGGCGAATGAACACTGAAGCTTTCTTT.

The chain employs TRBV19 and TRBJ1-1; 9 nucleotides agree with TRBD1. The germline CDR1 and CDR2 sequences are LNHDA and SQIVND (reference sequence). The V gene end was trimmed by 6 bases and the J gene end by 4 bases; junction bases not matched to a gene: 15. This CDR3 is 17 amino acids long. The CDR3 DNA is TGTGCCAGTAGCGTAACAGGGGGCCCCTCCGTAGGCACTGAAGCTTTCTTT. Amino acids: CASSVTGGPSVGTEAFF.

This chain's CDR3 is CASSYGQGRGNTIYF. CDR3 in DNA: TGCGCCAGCAGCTACGGACAGGGGAGGGGAAACACCATATATTTT. The chain links TRBV5-1 to TRBJ1-3, with 9 positions matching TRBD1. The CDR3 spans 15 residues. CDR1 SGHRS and CDR2 YFSETQ come from the germline V gene. Unmatched junction bases numbered 5, after V lost 3 bases and J lost 4 bases.

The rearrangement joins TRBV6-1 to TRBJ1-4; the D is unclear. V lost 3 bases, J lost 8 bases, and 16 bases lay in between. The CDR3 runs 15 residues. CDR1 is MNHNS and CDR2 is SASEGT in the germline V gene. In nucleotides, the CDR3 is TGTGCCAGCAGTGATCCTGGGCGGGGTGCGGAAAAACTGTTTTTT. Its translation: CASSDPGRGAEKLFF.

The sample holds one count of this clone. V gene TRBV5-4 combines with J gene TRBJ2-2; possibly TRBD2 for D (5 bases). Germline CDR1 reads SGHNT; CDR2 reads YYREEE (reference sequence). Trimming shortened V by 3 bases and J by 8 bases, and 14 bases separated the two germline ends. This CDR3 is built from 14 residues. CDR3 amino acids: CASSWVGAAGELFF. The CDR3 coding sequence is TGTGCCAGCAGCTGGGTGGGAGCAGCGGGGGAGCTGTTTTTT.

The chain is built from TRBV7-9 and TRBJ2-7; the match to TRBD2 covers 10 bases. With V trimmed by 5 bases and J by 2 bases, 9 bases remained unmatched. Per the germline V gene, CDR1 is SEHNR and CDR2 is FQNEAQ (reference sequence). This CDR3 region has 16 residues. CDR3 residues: CASSPTLAGDTYEQYF. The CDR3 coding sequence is TGTGCCAGCAGCCCAACCCTAGCGGGGGATACCTACGAGCAGTACTTC.

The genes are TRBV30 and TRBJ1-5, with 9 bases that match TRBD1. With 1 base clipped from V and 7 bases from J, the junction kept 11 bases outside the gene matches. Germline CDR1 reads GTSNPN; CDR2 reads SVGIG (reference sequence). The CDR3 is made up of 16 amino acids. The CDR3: CAWSAPPTGGSQPQHF. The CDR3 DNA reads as TGTGCCTGGAGTGCCCCCCCGACAGGGGGAAGCCAGCCCCAGCATTTT.

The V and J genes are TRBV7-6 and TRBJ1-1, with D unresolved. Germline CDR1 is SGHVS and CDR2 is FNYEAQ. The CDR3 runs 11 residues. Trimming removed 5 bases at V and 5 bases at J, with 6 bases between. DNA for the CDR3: TGTGCCAGCAGCCCGGGTACTGAAGCTTTCTTT. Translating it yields CASSPGTEAFF.